A single sample gave rise to the 13 T cell receptor beta chains below, sequenced in a study of T cell responses to AZD1222 COVID-19 vaccine. Generated by immunoSEQ multiplex PCR, the TCRdb table keeps only in-frame clones and is missing some. The sample has over 50,000 clones, 88% seen once. This material consisted of peripheral blood, taken on day 0 of AZD1222 vaccination. These receptors all come from an adult in good health.

The chain employs TRBV5-8 and TRBJ1-5; maybe TRBD1 (6 bases). CDR3 size: 15 residues. CDR1 SGHTS and CDR2 YDEGEE come from the germline V gene. V lost 2 bases, J lost 0 bases, and 9 bases lay in between. CDR3 loop: CASSLGTLSNQPQHF. The CDR3 DNA reads as TGTGCCAGCAGCTTAGGGACACTTAGCAATCAGCCCCAGCATTTT.

The V call is TRBV3-1 (or the pseudogene TRBV3-2), the J call TRBJ2-2; 12 bases are a match to TRBD2. The CDR3 runs to 16 residues. Germline values: CDR1 LGHDT, CDR2 YNNKEL (reference sequence). Trimming at V came to 5 bases and at J to 5 bases, leaving 6 bases not matched to a gene. CDR3 nucleotides: TGTGCCAGCAGCGGAGGACTAGCGGGGAGGACCGGGGAGCTGTTTTTT. It yields the protein CASSGGLAGRTGELFF.

This chain joins TRBV3-1 (or the pseudogene TRBV3-2) and TRBJ2-5, with 7 bases fitting TRBD2. The germline V gene encodes CDR1 LGHDT and CDR2 YNNKEL (reference sequence). CDR3 length: 11 residues. After removal of 1 base from V and 10 bases from J, the junction contained 0 bases not matched to a gene. The CDR3 DNA sequence: TGTGCCAGCAGCCAAGGGGAGGGCCAGTACTTC. Protein: CASSQGEGQYF.

The table lists this clone with a few counts. The V and J genes are TRBV18 and TRBJ2-7, with 7 bases matching TRBD1. This CDR3 has 12 amino acids. CDR1 is KGHSH and CDR2 is LQKENI in the germline V gene. With 3 bases clipped from V and 7 bases from J, the junction kept 3 bases outside the gene matches. CDR3 sequence reads: CASSPTGREQYF. The CDR3 DNA is TGTGCCAGCTCACCGACAGGGAGAGAGCAGTACTTC.

V gene TRBV4-2 combines with J gene TRBJ1-5, with 8 bases identical to TRBD1. The length of the CDR3 is 15 residues. Germline loops: CDR1 LGHNA, CDR2 YNFKEQ. V dropped 4 bases and J dropped 6; count of bases not matched to a gene: 8. The CDR3 bases are TGTGCCAGCAGCCCTAAGGACAGGGATGGTCAGCCCCAGCATTTT. It codes for CASSPKDRDGQPQHF.

V and J are TRBV11-2 and TRBJ2-7; no reliable D call. V dropped 1 base and J dropped 4 bases, with 8 bases sitting between them. There are 13 residues in the CDR3. Germline V gene lookup returns CDR1 SGHAT and CDR2 FQNNGV. The CDR3 region is CASSLGRKYEQYF. CDR3 nucleotides: TGTGCCAGCAGCTTAGGAAGGAAATACGAGCAGTACTTC.

This rearrangement joins TRBV30 to TRBJ1-1; no clear D. With 4 bases removed from V and 5 bases from J, the gap between germline ends came to 14 bases. The CDR3 covers 13 residues. Germline loops: CDR1 GTSNPN, CDR2 SVGIG (reference sequence). The CDR3 nucleotides read TGTGCCTGGACTTACCCGGGAGGAACTGAAGCTTTCTTT. This codes for CAWTYPGGTEAFF.

This chain connects TRBV7-2 to TRBJ2-7; D not resolved. The CDR3 is 13 amino acids. The germline V gene has CDR1 SGHTA and CDR2 FQGNSA. The germline V and J ends were trimmed by 0 bases and 5 bases, with 8 bases remaining between them. The CDR3 loop reads CASSLAAGNEQYF. The CDR3 DNA sequence: TGTGCCAGCAGCTTAGCTGCCGGAAACGAGCAGTACTTC.

The chain recombines TRBV30 with TRBJ2-1; the match to TRBD2 covers 7 bases. Losses at the gene ends were 4 bases for V and 9 bases for J; bases not matched to a gene: 12. The germline V gene has CDR1 GTSNPN and CDR2 SVGIG (reference sequence). The CDR3 is 14 residues long. The DNA for the CDR3 is TGTGCCTGGATTGGTGGGAGGGCGTTCCGTGAGCAGTTCTTC. This gives the protein CAWIGGRAFREQFF.

J is TRBJ1-5 and V is TRBV5-8; D remains unclear. Germline V CDR1 and CDR2: SGHTS, YDEGEE. The CDR3 is 12 residues long. V shed 6 bases and J shed 7 bases, with 11 bases lying between them. DNA of the CDR3: TGTGCCAGCAACTACCGCGAGCAGCCCCAGCATTTT. Its protein is CASNYREQPQHF.

V is TRBV3-1 (or the pseudogene TRBV3-2) and J is TRBJ1-6; no firm D call. The germline V and J ends were trimmed by 4 bases and 9 bases, with 13 bases remaining between them. The CDR3 covers 14 residues. The germline CDR1 and CDR2 sequences are LGHDT and YNNKEL (reference sequence). This CDR3 reads CASSPTTQSSPLHF. Written as DNA, the CDR3 is TGTGCCAGCAGCCCTACGACACAATCTTCACCCCTCCACTTT.

This sequence joins TRBV6-1 and TRBJ2-2, with D possibly matching TRBD2 (6 bases). The V gene lost 3 bases and the J gene lost 4 bases, with 12 bases spanning the gap. The germline CDR1 and CDR2 sequences are MNHNS and SASEGT. This CDR3 spans 15 amino acids. CDR3: CASSDTRRGTGELFF. DNA for the CDR3: TGTGCCAGCAGTGATACTAGGAGGGGCACCGGGGAGCTGTTTTTT.

The chain carries TRBV6-6 and TRBJ1-5, with 7 bases identical to TRBD1. The CDR3 is 16 residues long. Germline V lookup: CDR1 MNHNY, CDR2 SVGAGI (reference sequence). V lost 0 bases and J lost 6; bases outside the gene matches: 8. The chain's CDR3 is CASSYSTTGEGQPQHF. As DNA, the CDR3 is TGTGCCAGCAGTTACTCGACTACAGGGGAAGGTCAGCCCCAGCATTTT.